The 30 T cell receptor beta chains presented below share a single source sample, sequenced in a study of cytomegalovirus exposure and HLA in healthy donors. This PCR relied on a set of 60 Vbeta primers and 13 Jbeta primers. Assay: immunoSEQ multiplex PCR; the TCRdb copy retains only in-frame clones and omits some. Of under 200,000 clones in the sample, roughly two thirds were seen once. Input material: PBMCs. The receptors here all came from a woman aged 18-29 years in good health and CMV-seropositive.

V and J are TRBV18 and TRBJ2-3, with TRBD2 matching over 14 bases. CDR1 is KGHSH, CDR2 LQKENI, per germline. Trimming cost V 3 bases and J 5 bases; bases outside gene matches: 1. This CDR3 contains 15 residues. In DNA form, the CDR3 reads TGTGCCAGCTCACCGGGGACTAGCGGGAGAGATACGCAGTATTTT. It encodes CASSPGTSGRDTQYF. Supplemented by reference TRBV18 and TRBJ2-3, the full variable domain reads NAGVMQNPRHLVRRRGQEARLRCSPMKGHSHVYWYRQLPEEGLKFMVYLQKENIIDESGMPKERFSAEFPKEGPSILRIQQVVRGDSAAYFCASSPGTSGRDTQYFGPGTRLTVL.

V gene TRBV7-9 combines with J gene TRBJ2-3; D ambiguous. CDR3 length: 15 residues. CDR1 and CDR2 from the germline V gene are SEHNR and FQNEAQ (reference sequence). The V end lost 1 base, the J end lost 1 base, and 9 bases lay between the germline ends. CDR3 protein: CASSLDYFGTDTQYF. Here the CDR3 DNA reads TGTGCCAGCAGCTTAGACTACTTCGGCACAGATACGCAGTATTTT.

V is TRBV5-5 and J is TRBJ2-2, with a possible D match to TRBD1 (5 bases). Between the trimmed V and J ends, which lost 1 base and 11 bases, there was a span of 9 bases. Germline V lookup: CDR1 SGHKS, CDR2 YYEKEE (reference sequence). The CDR3 spans 12 residues. The CDR3: CASSLTGFELFF. The CDR3 nucleotides are TGTGCCAGCAGCTTGACAGGCTTCGAGCTGTTTTTT.

Only a few counts were recorded for this clone. The CDR3 DNA follows: TGTGCCAGCAGTCCTGTTCGTTTGGCAGGGGGCACTGAAGCTTTCTTT. It yields the protein CASSPVRLAGGTEAFF. The chain has TRBV7-2 and TRBJ1-1, with TRBD1 matching 7 bases. The germline gives CDR1 SGHTA, CDR2 FQGNSA. J was trimmed by 4 bases and V by 6 bases; bases with no gene match: 14. CDR3 length: 16 residues.

CDR3 residues: CASSTDREAFF. CDR3 bases: TGTGCCAGCAGTACGGACAGAGAAGCTTTCTTT. The rearrangement joins TRBV6-5 to TRBJ1-1, with TRBD1 as a possible D gene (6 bases). Germline V gene sequence: CDR1 MNHEY, CDR2 SVGAGI. V was trimmed by 5 bases and J by 8 bases, leaving 9 bases between them. The CDR3 spans 11 residues.

The rearrangement uses TRBV7-8 and TRBJ1-2; D remains ambiguous. Germline V lookup: CDR1 SGHVS, CDR2 FQNEAQ. V was cut by 2 bases and J by 4 bases, with 20 bases left in between. The CDR3 length is 17 residues. CDR3 region: CASSLSVVGSARYGYTF. DNA of the CDR3: TGTGCCAGCAGCTTAAGTGTAGTGGGCTCGGCTCGCTATGGCTACACCTTC. Based on the CDR3 plus reference TRBV7-8 and TRBJ1-2, the full variable domain is GAGVSQSPRYKVAKRGQDVALRCDPISGHVSLFWYQQALGQGPEFLTYFQNEAQLDKSGLPSDRFFAERPEGSVSTLKIQRTQQEDSAVYLCASSLSVVGSARYGYTFGSGTRLTVV.

The chain has TRBV7-9 and TRBJ1-1; unclear D gene. Germline CDR1 and CDR2: SEHNR and FQNEAQ (reference sequence). The CDR3 has 15 residues. V lost 4 bases, J lost 1 base, and 13 bases lay in between. CDR3 bases: TGTGCCAGCAGCTCCTTGAGCGTGGGGAACACTGAAGCTTTCTTT. Protein: CASSSLSVGNTEAFF. The variable domain in full, completed from reference TRBV7-9 and TRBJ1-1, reads DTGVSQNPRHKITKRGQNVTFRCDPISEHNRLYWYRQTLGQGPEFLTYFQNEAQLEKSRLLSDRFSAERPKGSFSTLEIQRTEQGDSAMYLCASSSLSVGNTEAFFGQGTRLTVV.

The V call is TRBV6-1, the J call TRBJ1-2; the D gene is possibly TRBD1 (6 bases). Trimming left V 3 bases short and J 7 bases short, with 21 bases between. The CDR3 totals 16 residues. Per germline, CDR1 MNHNS and CDR2 SASEGT. In nucleotides, the CDR3 is TGTGCCAGCAGTGAGACAGGCTCCTCCCGAAGGGCTGGCTACACCTTC. The encoded protein is CASSETGSSRRAGYTF.

V is TRBV6-5 and J is TRBJ1-2, with 10 bases fitting TRBD1. Germline-derived CDR1 and CDR2 are MNHEY and SVGAGI. J was trimmed by 4 bases and V by 7 bases; bases with no gene match: 3. The CDR3 contains 13 residues. This chain's CDR3 is CASTRTGGYGYTF. CDR3 DNA sequence: TGTGCCAGCACTCGGACAGGGGGCTATGGCTACACCTTC.

The table lists this clone with a few counts. The rearrangement joins TRBV29-1 to TRBJ2-2; D is unresolved. Germline V gene data show CDR1 as SQVTM and CDR2 as ANQGSEA. Between the trimmed V and J ends, which lost 5 bases and 5 bases, there was a span of 3 bases. The CDR3 extends over 10 amino acids. This chain's CDR3 is CSVRTGELFF. The CDR3 bases are TGCAGCGTTCGTACCGGGGAGCTGTTTTTT.

V is TRBV11-2 and J is TRBJ2-3, with D maybe TRBD2 (6 bases). V dropped 3 bases and J dropped 4 bases, with 14 bases sitting between them. CDR3 length equals 15 residues. The germline V gene has CDR1 SGHAT and CDR2 FQNNGV. The CDR3 spells CASSFPAGWADTQYF. The CDR3 nucleotides read TGTGCCAGCAGCTTCCCGGCGGGATGGGCAGATACGCAGTATTTT.

There are a few counts of this clone. V gene TRBV15 combines with J gene TRBJ2-2; 8 bases align to TRBD1. Germline V lookup: CDR1 LNHNV, CDR2 YYDKDF (reference sequence). The CDR3 totals 18 residues. V was pared by 2 bases and J by 7 bases, with 15 bases of the junction left unmatched. CDR3 in DNA: TGTGCCACCAGCAGAATGATCACCGTGACAGGGGAAAACGGGGAGCTGTTTTTT. Translating it yields CATSRMITVTGENGELFF.

The chain recombines TRBV6-1 with TRBJ1-5, with TRBD1 matching over 7 bases. The CDR3 has 15 residues. V was clipped by 6 bases and J by 0 bases; unmatched bases: 5. CDR1 and CDR2 from the germline V gene are MNHNS and SASEGT. The CDR3 protein is CASRFGTVSNQPQHF. As DNA, the CDR3 is TGTGCCAGCAGGTTTGGGACAGTTAGCAATCAGCCCCAGCATTTT.

This chain uses TRBV30 with TRBJ2-7, with D possibly TRBD2 on 5 matching bases. Germline CDR1 is GTSNPN and CDR2 is SVGIG (reference sequence). CDR3 size: 13 residues. Trimming pared 8 bases from V and 2 bases from J, leaving 16 bases between. The CDR3 DNA sequence: TGTGCCACTAGTAGAGGTTCTACCTACGAGCAGTACTTC. Translating gives CATSRGSTYEQYF. Together with reference TRBV30 and TRBJ2-7, the CDR3 gives the full variable domain: SQTIHQWPATLVQPVGSPLSLECTVEGTSNPNLYWYRQAAGRGLQLLFYSVGIGQISSEVPQNLSASRPQDRQFILSSKKLLLSDSGFYLCATSRGSTYEQYFGPGTRLTVT.

V is TRBV5-6 and J is TRBJ1-5; maybe TRBD1 (6 bases). This CDR3 has 15 amino acids. V lost 2 bases and J 0 bases, leaving 9 bases between the germline ends. Per germline, CDR1 SGHDT and CDR2 YYEEEE. The CDR3 sequence is CASSFGTFSNQPQHF. The CDR3 region has the DNA TGTGCCAGCAGCTTTGGGACATTTAGCAATCAGCCCCAGCATTTT. The entire variable domain, with the rest obtained from reference TRBV5-6 and TRBJ1-5, is as follows: DAGVTQSPTHLIKTRGQQVTLRCSPKSGHDTVSWYQQALGQGPQFIFQYYEEEERQRGNFPDRFSGHQFPNYSSELNVNALLLGDSALYLCASSFGTFSNQPQHFGDGTRLSIL.

This clone was found once. The CDR3 protein is CASSLWTSGGNTQYF. The CDR3, as DNA: TGCGCCAGCAGCCTCTGGACTAGCGGGGGTAACACGCAGTATTTT. V usage is TRBV4-1 and J usage is TRBJ2-3; TRBD2 aligns across 13 bases. The J segment lost 9 bases and the V segment lost 4 bases, leaving 7 bases of the junction unmatched. CDR1 is MGHRA, CDR2 YSYEKL, per germline. This CDR3 has 15 residues.

V usage is TRBV27 and J usage is TRBJ1-4; 10 bases match TRBD1. V gave up 6 bases and J gave up 12 bases; unmatched junction bases: 10. This CDR3 has 14 amino acids. Germline loops: CDR1 MNHEY, CDR2 SMNVEV (reference sequence). The CDR3 DNA reads TGTGCCAGCAGCACCTCAGGGACAGGGGTGGAACTGTTTTTT. Amino acids: CASSTSGTGVELFF.

This clone was seen only once. This chain uses TRBV30 with TRBJ1-4, with TRBD1 as a possible D gene (5 bases). Trimming removed 1 base at V and 13 bases at J, with 16 bases between. The CDR3 is 13 amino acids. Germline CDR1 and CDR2: GTSNPN and SVGIG (reference sequence). CDR3 sequence reads: CAWSDLMGGGLFF. CDR3 DNA sequence: TGTGCCTGGAGTGACCTAATGGGGGGAGGACTGTTTTTT.

This clone was found a few times. The CDR3 protein is CASAPRSSYNSPLHF. In DNA form, the CDR3 reads TGTGCCAGTGCCCCAAGGAGCTCCTATAATTCACCCCTCCACTTT. The V call is TRBV6-5, the J call TRBJ1-6, with D hard to call. Germline V CDR1 and CDR2: MNHEY, SVGAGI. V was shortened by 9 bases and J by 0 bases, with 12 bases between the two germline ends. CDR3 size: 15 residues.

V is TRBV5-1 and J is TRBJ2-5; 7 positions agree with TRBD1. The V gene end was trimmed by 2 bases and the J gene end by 4 bases; junction bases not matched to a gene: 8. CDR3 length: 15 residues. The germline V gene has CDR1 SGHRS and CDR2 YFSETQ. The CDR3 nucleotides are TGCGCCAGCAGCTTTGAGGGGGCGCGTTTAGAGACCCAGTACTTC. Its protein product is CASSFEGARLETQYF.

The chain links TRBV11-2 to TRBJ1-1; 9 nucleotides align to TRBD1. Germline trimming cut 5 bases from V and 4 bases from J; bases unmatched to any gene: 5. From germline, CDR1 is SGHAT and CDR2 FQNNGV. This CDR3 is 14 amino acids long. CDR3 sequence (DNA): TGTGCCAGCAGCGCCTCGACAGGGGGCACTGAAGCTTTCTTT. Protein sequence: CASSASTGGTEAFF.

This clone was found a few times. The chain uses TRBV10-2 and TRBJ2-7; no reliable D call. V was pared by 3 bases and J by 5 bases, with 8 bases between. The germline CDR1 and CDR2 sequences are WSHSY and SAAADI. The CDR3 runs 12 residues. Here the CDR3 DNA reads TGCGCCAGCAGTGAAGGAGATCACGAGCAGTACTTC. Its translation is CASSEGDHEQYF.

A single count supports this clone. The chain links TRBV6-1 to TRBJ2-7; D is uncertain. The CDR3 totals 13 residues. The V end lost 1 base, the J end lost 4 bases, and 8 bases lay between the germline ends. Germline V gene lookup returns CDR1 MNHNS and CDR2 SASEGT. CDR3 region: CASSEGLSYEQYF. In nucleotides, the CDR3 is TGTGCCAGCAGTGAAGGACTTTCATACGAGCAGTACTTC.

V usage is TRBV27 and J usage is TRBJ2-5, with a possible D match to TRBD1 (6 bases). The DNA end favors TRBJ2-7, so the J call may be wrong. The CDR3 spans 13 residues. Germline assignment: CDR1 MNHEY and CDR2 SMNVEV (reference sequence). The CDR3 here is CASSFWGPREQYF. The CDR3 DNA is TGTGCCAGCAGTTTTTGGGGGCCGCGCGAGCAGTACTTC.

The gene calls are TRBV18 and TRBJ2-7; no definite D call. V shed 2 bases and J shed 2 bases, with 13 bases lying between them. The CDR3 loop spans 15 amino acids. From germline, CDR1 is KGHSH and CDR2 LQKENI. The DNA of the CDR3 is TGTGCCAGCTCACCATTCAGGCAGAGCACCTACGAGCAGTACTTC. It yields the protein CASSPFRQSTYEQYF.

The rearrangement uses TRBV30 and TRBJ2-7; TRBD1 matches at 9 bases. Germline CDR1 reads GTSNPN; CDR2 reads SVGIG (reference sequence). This CDR3 is built from 15 residues. Trimming cost V 4 bases and J 5 bases; bases outside gene matches: 12. The CDR3 DNA reads TGTGCCTGGATGAGAGGACAGGGGCGACCTAACGAGCAGTACTTC. Translated: CAWMRGQGRPNEQYF. Supplemented by reference TRBV30 and TRBJ2-7, the full variable domain reads SQTIHQWPATLVQPVGSPLSLECTVEGTSNPNLYWYRQAAGRGLQLLFYSVGIGQISSEVPQNLSASRPQDRQFILSSKKLLLSDSGFYLCAWMRGQGRPNEQYFGPGTRLTVT.

The V call is TRBV6-1, the J call TRBJ2-2; D is ambiguous. The CDR3 is made up of 15 amino acids. Between the trimmed V and J ends, which lost 6 bases and 5 bases, there was a span of 16 bases. From germline, CDR1 is MNHNS and CDR2 SASEGT. The CDR3 coding sequence is TGTGCCAGCAGGCCGACGTTAGCCTCGACCGGGGAGCTGTTTTTT. Residues: CASRPTLASTGELFF.

The chain couples TRBV7-2 to TRBJ1-5; maybe TRBD1 (6 bases). Germline CDR1 and CDR2: SGHTA and FQGNSA. V was cut by 4 bases and J by 4 bases, with 17 bases left in between. The CDR3 sequence is 16 residues long. The CDR3 region is CASSSRGGQGNQPQHF. The DNA of the CDR3 is TGTGCCAGCAGCTCCAGGGGCGGGCAGGGAAATCAGCCCCAGCATTTT. Drawing the rest from reference TRBV7-2 and TRBJ1-5, the complete variable domain is GAGVSQSPSNKVTEKGKDVELRCDPISGHTALYWYRQSLGQGLEFLIYFQGNSAPDKSGLPSDRFSAERTGGSVSTLTIQRTQQEDSAVYLCASSSRGGQGNQPQHFGDGTRLSIL.

To note about this clone: The same CDR3 can be traced to other DNA sequences in this sample. The rearrangement uses TRBV2 and TRBJ2-1; D is unclear. Between the trimmed V and J ends, which lost 8 bases and 0 bases, there was a span of 14 bases. This CDR3 spans 15 amino acids. CDR1 is SNHLY, CDR2 FYNNEI, per germline. DNA of the CDR3: TGTGCCAGCGGGGAAGGCACGAGCTCCTACAATGAGCAGTTCTTC. Protein product: CASGEGTSSYNEQFF.

This sequence joins TRBV5-1 and TRBJ2-7; 8 positions agree with TRBD1. This CDR3 region has 15 residues. Germline lookup yields CDR1 SGHRS and CDR2 YFSETQ. Trimming removed 1 base from V and 6 bases from J; junction bases left unmatched: 9. CDR3 DNA: TGCGCCAGCAGCTTGCAGACAGGGGAGATTTCCGAGCAGTACTTC. Its translation: CASSLQTGEISEQYF.